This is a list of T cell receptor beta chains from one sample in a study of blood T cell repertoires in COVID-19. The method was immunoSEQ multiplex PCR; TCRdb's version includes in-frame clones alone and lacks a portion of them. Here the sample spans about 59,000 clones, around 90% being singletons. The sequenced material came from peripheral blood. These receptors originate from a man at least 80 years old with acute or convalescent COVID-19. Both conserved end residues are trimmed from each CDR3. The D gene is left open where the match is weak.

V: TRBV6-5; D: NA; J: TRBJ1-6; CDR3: ASSPVAYNSPLH
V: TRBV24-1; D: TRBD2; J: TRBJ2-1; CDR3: ATSGTSGGANNEQF
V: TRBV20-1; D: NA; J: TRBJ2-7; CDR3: SASRGSYEQY
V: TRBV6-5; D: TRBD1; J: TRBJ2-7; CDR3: ASRKGTESSYEQY
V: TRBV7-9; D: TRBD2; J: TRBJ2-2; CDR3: ASTITGTSGPEGTGELF
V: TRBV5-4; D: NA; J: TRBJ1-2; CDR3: ASSLGRAPNYGYT
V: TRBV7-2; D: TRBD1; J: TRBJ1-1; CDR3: ASSLGQGNTEAF
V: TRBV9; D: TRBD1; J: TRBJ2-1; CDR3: ASSAGTGTIHEQF
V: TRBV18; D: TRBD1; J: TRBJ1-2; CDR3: ASSPVAQGVSNYGYT
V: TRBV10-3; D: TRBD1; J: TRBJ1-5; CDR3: AISDRGRDQPQH
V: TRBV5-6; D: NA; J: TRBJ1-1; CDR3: ASSLTGKQHGTEAF
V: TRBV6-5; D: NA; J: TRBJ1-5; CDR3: ASSARGTRQPQH
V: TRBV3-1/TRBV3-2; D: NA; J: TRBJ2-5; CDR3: ASSLGGSQRETQY
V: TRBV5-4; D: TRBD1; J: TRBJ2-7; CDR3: ASAKQGAHEQY
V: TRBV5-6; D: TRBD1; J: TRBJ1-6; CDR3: ASSLSGTGGSPLH
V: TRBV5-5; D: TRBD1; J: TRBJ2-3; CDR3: ASSPADRGPDTQY
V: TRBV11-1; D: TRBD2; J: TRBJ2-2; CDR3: ASSLLSSGVGGELF